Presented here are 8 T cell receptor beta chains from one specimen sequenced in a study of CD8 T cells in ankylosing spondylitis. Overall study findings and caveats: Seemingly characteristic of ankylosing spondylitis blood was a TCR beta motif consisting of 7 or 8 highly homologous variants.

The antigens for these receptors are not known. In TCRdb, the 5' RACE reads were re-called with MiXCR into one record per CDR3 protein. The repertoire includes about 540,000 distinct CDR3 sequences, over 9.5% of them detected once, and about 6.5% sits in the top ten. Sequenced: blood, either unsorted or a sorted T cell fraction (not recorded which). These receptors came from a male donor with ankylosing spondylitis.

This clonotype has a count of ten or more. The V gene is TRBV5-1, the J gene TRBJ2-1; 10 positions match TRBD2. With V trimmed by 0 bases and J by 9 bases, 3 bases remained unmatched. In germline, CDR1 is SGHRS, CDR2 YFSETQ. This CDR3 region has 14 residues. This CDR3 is CASSLELAGSEQFF. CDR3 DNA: TGCGCCAGCAGCTTGGAACTAGCGGGAAGTGAGCAGTTCTTC.

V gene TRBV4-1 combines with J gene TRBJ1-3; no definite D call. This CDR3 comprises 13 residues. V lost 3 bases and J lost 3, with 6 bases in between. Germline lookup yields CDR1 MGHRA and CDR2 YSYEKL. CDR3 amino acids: CASSHPGGNTIYF. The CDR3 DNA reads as TGCGCCAGCAGCCACCCTGGTGGAAACACCATATATTTT.

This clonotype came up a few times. DNA of the CDR3: TGTGCCAGCACCGTCTACGGGGCTGGGGAGACCCAGTACTTC. Residues: CASTVYGAGETQYF. The gene calls are TRBV7-2 and TRBJ2-5, with D perhaps TRBD1 or TRBD2 (5 bases each). The germline V gene encodes CDR1 SGHTA and CDR2 FQGNSA. There are 14 residues in the CDR3. Trimming cost V 7 bases and J 5 bases, with 17 bases left between them. Variable domain in full (rest from reference TRBV7-2 and TRBJ2-5): GAGVSQSPSNKVTEKGKDVELRCDPISGHTALYWYRQSLGQGLEFLIYFQGNSAPDKSGLPSDRFSAERTGGSVSTLTIQRTQQEDSAVYLCASTVYGAGETQYFGPGTRLLVL.

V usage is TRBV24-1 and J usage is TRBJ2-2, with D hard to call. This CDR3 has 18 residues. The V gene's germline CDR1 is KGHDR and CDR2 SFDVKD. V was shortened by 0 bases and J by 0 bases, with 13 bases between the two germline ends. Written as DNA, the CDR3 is TGTGCCACCAGTGATTTGTGGGCCGAAGGGACGAACACCGGGGAGCTGTTTTTT. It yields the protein CATSDLWAEGTNTGELFF.

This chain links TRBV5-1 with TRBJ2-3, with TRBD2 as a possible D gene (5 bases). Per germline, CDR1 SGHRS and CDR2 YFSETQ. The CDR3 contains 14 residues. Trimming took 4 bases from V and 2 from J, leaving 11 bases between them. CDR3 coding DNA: TGCGCCAGCAGCAATGGACTTACCACAGATACGCAGTATTTT. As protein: CASSNGLTTDTQYF. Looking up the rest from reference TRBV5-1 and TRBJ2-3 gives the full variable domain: KAGVTQTPRYLIKTRGQQVTLSCSPISGHRSVSWYQQTPGQGLQFLFEYFSETQRNKGNFPGRFSGRQFSNSRSEMNVSTLELGDSALYLCASSNGLTTDTQYFGPGTRLTVL.

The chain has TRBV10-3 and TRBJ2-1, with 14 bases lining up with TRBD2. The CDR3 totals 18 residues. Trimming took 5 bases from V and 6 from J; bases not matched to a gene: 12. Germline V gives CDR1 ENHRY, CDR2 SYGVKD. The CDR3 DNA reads TGTGCCATCAGTTCTAAAGAATCCGGGACTAGCGGGGGCAATGAGCAGTTCTTC. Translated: CAISSKESGTSGGNEQFF.

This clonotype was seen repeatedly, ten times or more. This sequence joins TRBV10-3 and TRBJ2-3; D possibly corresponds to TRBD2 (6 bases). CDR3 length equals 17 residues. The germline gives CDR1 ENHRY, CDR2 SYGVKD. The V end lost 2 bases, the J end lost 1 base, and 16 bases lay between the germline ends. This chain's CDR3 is CAISEPNSGDGTDTQYF. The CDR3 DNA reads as TGTGCCATCAGTGAGCCGAACTCGGGAGATGGCACAGATACGCAGTATTTT.

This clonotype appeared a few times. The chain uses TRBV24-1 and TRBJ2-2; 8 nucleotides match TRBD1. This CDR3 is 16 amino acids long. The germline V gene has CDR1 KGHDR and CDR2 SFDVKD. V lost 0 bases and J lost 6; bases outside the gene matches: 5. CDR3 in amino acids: CATSDLGQGLSGELFF. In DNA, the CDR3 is TGTGCCACCAGTGATTTGGGACAGGGTTTGTCCGGGGAGCTGTTTTTT.